Below are 17 T cell receptor beta chains sequenced from a single sample in a study of blood T cell repertoires in COVID-19. Profiled with immunoSEQ multiplex PCR; TCRdb holds only in-frame clones, not every one. The repertoire holds a few hundred thousand clones, with over 70% as singletons. Sequencing was done on a sample of PBMCs or T cells enriched from blood (not recorded which). The source is a man aged 25 to 40 who had recovered from COVID-19.

V and J are TRBV27 and TRBJ2-5; D remains ambiguous. This CDR3 has 13 amino acids. The germline V and J ends were trimmed by 1 base and 2 bases, with 5 bases remaining between them. Germline lookup yields CDR1 MNHEY and CDR2 SMNVEV (reference sequence). The CDR3 sequence: CASSLFGQETQYF. DNA of the CDR3: TGTGCCAGCAGTTTATTCGGGCAAGAGACCCAGTACTTC.

The chain recombines TRBV2 with TRBJ2-5; no firm D call. The V and J ends lost 3 bases and 1 base respectively, with 6 bases between them. Per the germline V gene, CDR1 is SNHLY and CDR2 is FYNNEI. The CDR3 is made up of 13 amino acids. The CDR3 DNA reads TGTGCCAGCAGTGACACTGTCCAAGAGACCCAGTACTTC. This encodes CASSDTVQETQYF.

The gene calls are TRBV28 and TRBJ2-1; 11 positions agree with TRBD2. V trimming: 8 bases; J trimming: 8 bases; junction bases outside the gene matches: 14. This CDR3 has 16 amino acids. The germline CDR1 and CDR2 sequences are MDHEN and SYDVKM. The CDR3 spells CASFVIAGGPVDEQFF. The CDR3 bases are TGTGCCAGCTTCGTAATAGCGGGGGGGCCGGTCGATGAGCAGTTCTTC.

The rearrangement links TRBV3-1 (or the pseudogene TRBV3-2) to TRBJ2-3, with 11 nucleotides matching TRBD2. V was clipped by 4 bases and J by 5 bases; unmatched bases: 11. The CDR3 is 17 amino acids. Germline loops: CDR1 LGHDT, CDR2 YNNKEL (reference sequence). CDR3 nucleotide sequence: TGTGCCAGCAGCCTAGGGACTAGCGGAATGATAGGAGATACGCAGTATTTT. Translation gives CASSLGTSGMIGDTQYF.

This chain joins TRBV5-6 and TRBJ2-7; 7 nucleotides line up with TRBD1. The CDR3 sequence is 14 residues long. V shed 1 base, J shed 7 bases, and the junction held 8 bases outside the gene matches. The germline CDR1 and CDR2 sequences are SGHDT and YYEEEE. The CDR3 reads CASSLSPGGREQYF. CDR3 coding DNA: TGTGCCAGCAGCTTGTCGCCAGGGGGACGGGAGCAGTACTTC.

This chain links TRBV28 with TRBJ1-6; 7 bases align to TRBD1. This CDR3 is 14 amino acids long. The ends lost 3 bases at V and 7 bases at J; junction bases unmatched: 3. Germline CDR1 MDHEN, CDR2 SYDVKM. CDR3 protein: CASSFQQGNSPLHF. Written as DNA, the CDR3 is TGTGCCAGCAGTTTTCAACAGGGGAATTCACCCCTCCACTTT.

This clone was seen only once. CDR3 amino acids: CASTHEGRGEGEQFF. Here the CDR3 DNA reads TGCGCCAGCACCCATGAGGGTCGGGGGGAGGGTGAGCAGTTCTTC. The rearrangement uses TRBV4-1 and TRBJ2-1; 7 bases fit TRBD2. Germline lookup yields CDR1 MGHRA and CDR2 YSYEKL. The CDR3 is 15 amino acids. V shed 7 bases, J shed 9 bases, and the junction held 15 bases outside the gene matches.

The sample holds a few counts of this clone. CDR3 DNA: TGCGCCAGCAGCCTCGTGCGGCCCTCTGGGGCCAACGTCCTGACTTTC. Translating it yields CASSLVRPSGANVLTF. The chain combines TRBV4-1 with TRBJ2-6; D gene unclear. The CDR3 has 16 residues. CDR1 and CDR2 (germline): MGHRA, YSYEKL. Trimming stripped 4 bases from V and 0 bases from J, with 10 bases between.

This chain uses TRBV5-4 with TRBJ1-2; no clear D gene. The CDR3 extends over 12 amino acids. V lost 5 bases to trimming and J lost 8 bases, with 13 bases between them. Looked up from germline, CDR1 is SGHNT and CDR2 is YYREEE (reference sequence). The CDR3 reads CASRQRTGGYTF. In DNA form, the CDR3 reads TGTGCCAGCAGGCAAAGGACGGGGGGCTACACCTTC.

V usage is TRBV20-1 and J usage is TRBJ2-1; possible D gene TRBD1, 6 bases. From germline, CDR1 is DFQATT and CDR2 SNEGSKA (reference sequence). The ends were cut back, 3 bases at V and 4 bases at J, with 16 bases in the middle. The CDR3 sequence is 15 residues long. The CDR3 DNA reads TGCAGTGCTAGTCGGGACATGGGGGAGTACAATGAGCAGTTCTTC. Encoded protein: CSASRDMGEYNEQFF.

V and J are TRBV19 and TRBJ1-5, with D perhaps matching TRBD1 (6 bases). V lost 3 bases and J 6 bases, leaving 12 bases between the germline ends. The CDR3 is 14 residues long. The germline gives CDR1 LNHDA, CDR2 SQIVND (reference sequence). The CDR3: CASSIRDTGQPQHF. The CDR3 bases are TGTGCCAGTAGTATTCGGGACACAGGTCAGCCCCAGCATTTT.

The rearrangement joins TRBV19 to TRBJ1-6, with 7 bases aligning to TRBD1. Germline V CDR1 and CDR2: LNHDA, SQIVND (reference sequence). This CDR3 has 17 amino acids. V gave up 5 bases and J gave up 4 bases; unmatched junction bases: 11. CDR3 sequence: CASSSRQGRLYNSPLHF. In DNA form, the CDR3 reads TGTGCCAGTAGTTCCCGACAGGGCCGATTGTATAATTCACCCCTCCACTTT.

J is TRBJ2-1 and V is TRBV3-1 (or the pseudogene TRBV3-2); the match to TRBD2 covers 10 bases. The CDR3 contains 13 residues. The J segment lost 6 bases and the V segment lost 4 bases, leaving 0 bases of the junction unmatched. CDR1 and CDR2 (germline): LGHDT, YNNKEL (reference sequence). This chain's CDR3 is CASSLAGGNEQFF. In DNA form, the CDR3 reads TGTGCCAGCAGCCTAGCGGGGGGCAATGAGCAGTTCTTC.

V gene TRBV30 combines with J gene TRBJ1-3; D is unresolved. This CDR3 region has 13 residues. CDR1 and CDR2 from the germline V gene are GTSNPN and SVGIG (reference sequence). The V end was cut by 0 bases, the J end by 4 bases, with 7 bases between. In nucleotides, the CDR3 is TGTGCCTGGAGTGTGGGCAGAGGAAACACCATATATTTT. Its translation is CAWSVGRGNTIYF.

V usage is TRBV27 and J usage is TRBJ2-2; TRBD1 agrees at 9 bases. The CDR3 runs 14 residues. V was clipped by 8 bases and J by 3 bases; unmatched bases: 4. Germline-derived CDR1 and CDR2 are MNHEY and SMNVEV (reference sequence). The DNA for the CDR3 is TGTGCCAGCCGGCGGACAGGGGACACCGGGGAGCTGTTTTTT. This sequence encodes CASRRTGDTGELFF.

The V gene is TRBV11-2, the J gene TRBJ2-7, with D possibly matching TRBD1 (6 bases). The CDR3 consists of 16 residues. Germline V gene data show CDR1 as SGHAT and CDR2 as FQNNGV. Trimming removed 5 bases at V and 4 bases at J, with 21 bases between. In nucleotides, the CDR3 is TGTGCCAGCAGCACAAATTTGCAGGGGTTCTTATACGAGCAGTACTTC. This gives the protein CASSTNLQGFLYEQYF.

The gene calls are TRBV11-3 and TRBJ2-1; a weak D match, TRBD2 (6 bases). V lost 0 bases and J 7 bases, leaving 10 bases between the germline ends. CDR1 SGHNT and CDR2 YENEEA come from the germline V gene. The CDR3 is 14 amino acids. CDR3 nucleotides: TGTGCCAGCAGCTTAGATGCGGGGTTGAATGAGCAGTTCTTC. Encoded protein: CASSLDAGLNEQFF.